This T cell receptor beta chain was found in a study of blood T cells in healthy people across ages. Findings of the study overall: Donor CMV infection status was unknown, possibly confounding age-related changes in expanded clonotypes. Age advanced and TCR beta diversity per million T cells fell, roughly linearly.

Using a J-beta primer mix together with a sample-barcoded 5' primer, a second PCR was run for about 6 to 12 cycles. In TCRdb, the 5' RACE reads were re-called with MiXCR into one record per CDR3 protein. The table shows about 970,000 distinct CDR3 sequences, with about 51% occurring only once. Details on this clonotype: Its antigen is not known.

This CDR3 comprises 13 residues. With 7 bases clipped from V and 5 bases from J, the junction kept 3 bases outside the gene matches. Germline V lookup: CDR1 MDHEN, CDR2 SYDVKM. Sequencing was performed on blood. The clonotype originates from a woman aged 55-70 years in good health. The J gene is TRBJ2-1, the V gene TRBV28; the match to TRBD2 covers 9 bases. The CDR3 region is CASKGGRDNEQFF. CDR3 nucleotide sequence: TGTGCCAGCAAGGGCGGGAGGGACAATGAGCAGTTCTTC.